Each of the 11 T cell receptor beta chains below was sequenced from the same sample in a study of blood T cell repertoires in COVID-19. Only in-frame clones appear in the TCRdb table, and some are missing; sequencing was by immunoSEQ multiplex PCR. There are 200,000 to 250,000 clones in the sample; roughly 88% occur only once, and around 1.9% lies in the top ten. The sequenced sample was PBMCs or T cells enriched from blood (not recorded which). The receptors shown here come from a woman aged 50 to 60 who had recovered from COVID-19.

To note about this clone: Other nucleotide sequences from this sample produce the same CDR3. The chain uses TRBV30 and TRBJ1-5; tentatively, D is TRBD1 (5 bases). The length of the CDR3 is 13 residues. Germline-derived CDR1 and CDR2 are GTSNPN and SVGIG (reference sequence). Between the trimmed V and J ends, which lost 3 bases and 4 bases, there was a span of 10 bases. The CDR3 here is CAWSGGPNQPQHF. The CDR3, as DNA: TGTGCCTGGAGCGGGGGACCTAATCAGCCCCAGCATTTT. The whole variable domain, filled in from reference TRBV30 and TRBJ1-5, reads SQTIHQWPATLVQPVGSPLSLECTVEGTSNPNLYWYRQAAGRGLQLLFYSVGIGQISSEVPQNLSASRPQDRQFILSSKKLLLSDSGFYLCAWSGGPNQPQHFGDGTRLSIL.

A note on this clone: One end of the junction is discordant with germline, which a read error may explain. The chain recombines TRBV7-7 with TRBJ2-2; TRBD1 aligns across 8 bases. The CDR3 is 15 amino acids. Germline CDR1 reads SSHAT; CDR2 reads FNYEAQ (reference sequence). DNA of the CDR3: TGTGCTAGCAGCCCCCGGACAGGGAGAGCCGGGGAGCTGTTTTTT. Its translation is CASSPRTGRAGELFF.

This clone was detected only once. The chain has TRBV24-1 and TRBJ2-2; 10 bases are shared with TRBD2. CDR1 and CDR2 (germline): KGHDR, SFDVKD. There are 17 residues in the CDR3. Losses at the gene ends were 4 bases for V and 3 bases for J; bases not matched to a gene: 7. The CDR3 DNA reads as TGTGCCACCAGTGACTCGAGCGGGAGGGCCTACACCGGGGAGCTGTTTTTT. It encodes CATSDSSGRAYTGELFF.

This clone has only one observation. The chain links TRBV19 to TRBJ1-4; the D gene is possibly TRBD1 (5 bases). The CDR3 runs 15 residues. Looked up from germline, CDR1 is LNHDA and CDR2 is SQIVND (reference sequence). V was trimmed by 7 bases and J by 6 bases, leaving 18 bases between them. CDR3 in DNA: TGTGCCAGTATAGGACATCAGGGAAACGATGAAAAACTGTTTTTT. This encodes CASIGHQGNDEKLFF.

The chain recombines TRBV18 with TRBJ1-2, with a weak D call TRBD1 (5 bases). V was clipped by 0 bases and J by 4 bases, with 9 bases between them. The germline V gene has CDR1 KGHSH and CDR2 LQKENI. CDR3 size: 14 residues. CDR3 DNA sequence: TGTGCCAGCTCACCACCAGGGGCTCCCTATGGCTACACCTTC. Translation gives CASSPPGAPYGYTF.

CDR3 protein: CASSGLAGGAAPDTQYF. CDR3 DNA sequence: TGTGCCAGCAGCGGTCTAGCGGGGGGGGCTGCGCCAGATACGCAGTATTTT. This rearrangement joins TRBV21-1 to TRBJ2-3; the tabulated D call, TRBD2, remains unverified against the DNA. TRBV21-1 represents a pseudogene. This CDR3 comprises 17 residues.

The gene calls are TRBV5-4 and TRBJ2-4; D gene ambiguous. The CDR3 totals 17 residues. Trimming cost V 4 bases and J 3 bases, with 20 bases left between them. Germline values: CDR1 SGHNT, CDR2 YYREEE (reference sequence). In DNA form, the CDR3 reads TGTGCCAGCAGCCGCGGCTCTCGTTCTGGAAGCAAAAACATTCAGTACTTC. Encoded protein: CASSRGSRSGSKNIQYF.

As concerns this clone: This sample includes further DNA sequences coding for the same CDR3. This sequence joins TRBV7-3 and TRBJ1-1, with D possibly matching TRBD1 (5 bases). CDR1 and CDR2 from the germline V gene are SGHTA and FQGTGA. This CDR3 has 14 residues. Between the trimmed V and J ends, which lost 4 bases and 1 base, there was a span of 10 bases. CDR3 nucleotide sequence: TGTGCCAGCAGCTCCGGACAACCGAACACTGAAGCTTTCTTT. It translates to CASSSGQPNTEAFF.

The chain combines TRBV10-3 with TRBJ2-2, with 8 bases matching TRBD2. V lost 8 bases to trimming and J lost 0 bases; unmatched junction nucleotides: 8. CDR3 length equals 16 residues. CDR1 and CDR2 from the germline V gene are ENHRY and SYGVKD. The CDR3 loop is CAIPGGEWANTGELFF. In DNA, the CDR3 is TGTGCCATCCCGGGGGGGGAATGGGCGAACACCGGGGAGCTGTTTTTT.

This clone was picked up one time. V is TRBV18 and J is TRBJ2-5; D is unclear. Germline CDR1 KGHSH, CDR2 LQKENI. The V gene lost 3 bases and the J gene lost 2 bases, with 13 bases spanning the gap. The CDR3 length is 15 residues. The CDR3 nucleotides are TGTGCCAGCTCACCGGAGACGGTCCAGCAAGAGACCCAGTACTTC. This encodes CASSPETVQQETQYF.

The chain joins TRBV7-9 to TRBJ1-1; the D gene is possibly TRBD1 (5 bases). Trimming shortened V by 0 bases and J by 5 bases, and 10 bases separated the two germline ends. This CDR3 is built from 14 residues. The germline gives CDR1 SEHNR, CDR2 FQNEAQ (reference sequence). The chain's CDR3 is CASSLAVRVTEAFF. DNA for the CDR3: TGTGCCAGCAGCTTAGCGGTCAGGGTAACTGAAGCTTTCTTT.